Each of the 8 T cell receptor beta chains below was sequenced from the same sample in a study of blood T cells in healthy people across ages. PCR was performed a second time for about 6 to 11 cycles using a sample-barcoded 5' primer and a J-beta primer mix. MiXCR was run by TCRdb on the 5' RACE reads, yielding one entry per CDR3 protein. The data contain roughly 1,800,000 distinct CDR3 sequences, just under 50% of them seen just once; the ten biggest clones take up less than 2.5%. Sequenced: blood. Receptors were obtained from a woman aged 40 to 50 in good health.

This clonotype has only a few counts. The chain joins TRBV7-2 to TRBJ2-3; 9 bases fit TRBD2. CDR1 is SGHTA and CDR2 is FQGNSA in the germline V gene. CDR3 length: 15 amino acids. V was pared by 1 base and J by 6 bases, with 5 bases of the junction left unmatched. The CDR3 here is CASSLVAGAADTQYF. DNA for the CDR3: TGTGCCAGCAGCTTAGTAGCGGGGGCGGCGGATACGCAGTATTTT.

The chain couples TRBV7-2 to TRBJ2-1, with D perhaps assigned TRBD1 or TRBD2 (5 bases each). From germline, CDR1 is SGHTA and CDR2 FQGNSA. The CDR3 consists of 15 residues. The germline V and J ends were trimmed by 4 bases and 1 base, with 11 bases remaining between them. The CDR3 nucleotides are TGTGCCAGCAGCTATTGGGGGTTGTCCTACAATGAGCAGTTCTTC. Translating gives CASSYWGLSYNEQFF.

The rearrangement joins TRBV7-2 to TRBJ2-7, with 13 nucleotides matching TRBD2. Germline-derived CDR1 and CDR2 are SGHTA and FQGNSA. CDR3 size: 18 residues. With 3 bases clipped from V and 3 bases from J, the junction kept 11 bases outside the gene matches. The CDR3 spells CASSLDRGLAGAYYEQYF. CDR3 nucleotide sequence: TGTGCCAGCAGCTTGGACCGAGGACTAGCGGGGGCCTACTACGAGCAGTACTTC.

The rearrangement links TRBV4-2 to TRBJ2-7; 7 nucleotides align to TRBD2. The germline CDR1 and CDR2 sequences are LGHNA and YNFKEQ. The J segment lost 2 bases and the V segment lost 0 bases, leaving 7 bases of the junction unmatched. CDR3 length: 16 amino acids. In DNA form, the CDR3 reads TGTGCCAGCAGCCAAGACACCGGGACTATCGCCTACGAGCAGTACTTC. Amino acid sequence: CASSQDTGTIAYEQYF.

Points on this clonotype: Germline and junction disagree at one end, which may indicate a read error. The chain has TRBV12-3 or TRBV12-4 and TRBJ2-7; 7 positions match TRBD1. CDR3 length equals 14 residues. This chain's CDR3 is CAGSSRDSSYEQYF. CDR3 sequence (DNA): TGTGCCGGCAGCTCCAGGGACAGCTCCTACGAGCAGTACTTC.

The chain couples TRBV20-1 to TRBJ1-2; 12 bases match TRBD1. V lost 5 bases, J lost 7 bases, and 11 bases stayed unmatched. Germline CDR1 DFQATT, CDR2 SNEGSKA (reference sequence). The CDR3 contains 15 residues. The CDR3 nucleotides read TGCAGTGCTCCCACAGCGGGACAGGGGGCTCGTGGCTACACCTTC. It is translated as CSAPTAGQGARGYTF.

The table lists this clonotype with a few counts. The V gene is TRBV18, the J gene TRBJ1-2, with no clear D. This CDR3 is built from 15 residues. Trimming removed 6 bases at V and 2 bases at J, with 16 bases between. Germline V gene sequence: CDR1 KGHSH, CDR2 LQKENI. The chain's CDR3 is CASSVDLIPNYGYTF. The CDR3 DNA sequence: TGTGCCAGCTCCGTGGACCTAATTCCCAACTATGGCTACACCTTC.

This chain uses TRBV7-9 with TRBJ2-1; D uncertain. The CDR3 length is 13 residues. CDR1 and CDR2 from the germline V gene are SEHNR and FQNEAQ (reference sequence). V was cut by 3 bases and J by 9 bases, with 12 bases left in between. The CDR3 reads CASSLVSEAEQFF. The CDR3, as DNA: TGTGCCAGCAGCTTGGTCAGTGAGGCTGAGCAGTTCTTC. Full variable domain (missing parts from reference TRBV7-9 and TRBJ2-1): DTGVSQNPRHKITKRGQNVTFRCDPISEHNRLYWYRQTLGQGPEFLTYFQNEAQLEKSRLLSDRFSAERPKGSFSTLEIQRTEQGDSAMYLCASSLVSEAEQFFGPGTRLTVL.